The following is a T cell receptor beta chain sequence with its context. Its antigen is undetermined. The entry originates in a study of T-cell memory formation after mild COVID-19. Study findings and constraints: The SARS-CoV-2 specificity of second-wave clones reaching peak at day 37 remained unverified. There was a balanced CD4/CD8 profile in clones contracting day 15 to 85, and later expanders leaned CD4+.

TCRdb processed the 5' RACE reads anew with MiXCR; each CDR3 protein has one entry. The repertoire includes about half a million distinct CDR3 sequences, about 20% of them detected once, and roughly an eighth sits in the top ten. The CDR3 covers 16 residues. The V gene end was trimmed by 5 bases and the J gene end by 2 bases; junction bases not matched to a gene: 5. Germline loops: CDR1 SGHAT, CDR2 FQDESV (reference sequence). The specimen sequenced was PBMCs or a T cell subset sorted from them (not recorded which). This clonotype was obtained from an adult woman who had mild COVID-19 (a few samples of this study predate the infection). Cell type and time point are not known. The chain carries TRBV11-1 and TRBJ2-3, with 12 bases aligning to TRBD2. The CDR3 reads CASSDGLAGITDTQYF. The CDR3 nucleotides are TGTGCCAGCAGCGACGGACTAGCGGGGATCACAGATACGCAGTATTTT.